The 7 T cell receptor beta chains below come from one sample, sequenced in a study of T cell repertoires in cytomegalovirus infection. TCRdb fed the reads into MiXCR, producing one record per CDR3 protein. The sample lists fewer than 200,000 distinct CDR3 sequences, over 13% occurring once. The sequenced material came from PBMCs. These receptors all come from a human donor in good health (CMV status not recorded). Some clones in this sample may be carry-over from other donors' samples.

Ten or more counts support this clonotype. The chain links TRBV6-6 to TRBJ2-5; TRBD2 aligns across 10 bases. The junction had 9 bases not matched to a gene; V was cut back by 2 bases and J by 0 bases. Looked up from germline, CDR1 is MNHNY and CDR2 is SVGAGI (reference sequence). The length of the CDR3 is 18 residues. The CDR3 loop reads CASSYRGSSGGDQETQYF. The CDR3 bases are TGTGCCAGCAGTTACAGGGGTTCCAGCGGGGGGGACCAAGAGACCCAGTACTTC.

This clonotype was seen only a few times. A read error may account for a junction end that differs from germline. This chain uses TRBV5-3 with TRBJ1-2; D perhaps matches TRBD1 (6 bases). TRBV5-3 is an ORF for which the function is uncertain. The CDR3 length is 13 residues. This CDR3 is CASSLTGKSGYTF. Written as DNA, the CDR3 is TGTGCCAGCAGCTTAACAGGGAAAAGTGGCTACACCTTC.

This clonotype was recorded many times. V and J are TRBV29-1 and TRBJ2-2; D is uncertain. The CDR3 is 12 amino acids. Germline V gene data show CDR1 as SQVTM and CDR2 as ANQGSEA. Trimming stripped 5 bases from V and 5 bases from J, with 9 bases between. CDR3 sequence: CSVLAWTGELFF. CDR3 coding DNA: TGCAGCGTTTTAGCTTGGACCGGGGAGCTGTTTTTT.

This clonotype has ten or more counts. V is TRBV7-2 and J is TRBJ1-2; D is possibly TRBD1 (6 bases). Germline V CDR1 and CDR2: SGHTA, FQGNSA. The CDR3 contains 13 residues. The V gene lost 2 bases and the J gene lost 5 bases, with 9 bases spanning the gap. The CDR3 DNA sequence: TGTGCCAGCAGCTTAAGGGGGGGTTATGGCTACACCTTC. Its translation: CASSLRGGYGYTF.

This clonotype was observed many times. The gene calls are TRBV7-2 and TRBJ2-7; TRBD1 might be the D (6 bases). The V end was cut by 5 bases, the J end by 2 bases, with 13 bases between. The CDR3 loop spans 14 amino acids. Germline lookup yields CDR1 SGHTA and CDR2 FQGNSA. In DNA form, the CDR3 reads TGTGCCAGCAGCCCAGGGGAACCTCCCTACGAGCAGTACTTC. Translated: CASSPGEPPYEQYF.

This clonotype showed up just a few times. The rearrangement joins TRBV6-4 to TRBJ2-7; 8 bases fit TRBD1. The CDR3 contains 16 residues. Germline loops: CDR1 MRHNA, CDR2 SNTAGT. The V and J ends lost 6 bases and 2 bases, in that order; junction bases with no gene match: 12. CDR3 DNA: TGTGCCAGCAGCCACAGGGGGACGGCCAAGCCCTACGAGCAGTACTTC. Its translation is CASSHRGTAKPYEQYF.

In this sample, this clonotype turned up a few times. The rearrangement joins TRBV27 to TRBJ2-1, with TRBD2 as a possible D gene (5 bases). CDR1 is MNHEY and CDR2 is SMNVEV in the germline V gene (reference sequence). The CDR3 has 14 amino acids. V lost 6 bases and J 2 bases, leaving 11 bases between the germline ends. CDR3 nucleotides: TGTGCCAGCAGCCGGGATGGTGCCTACAATGAGCAGTTCTTC. Translating gives CASSRDGAYNEQFF.